One and the same sample provided the 17 T cell receptor beta chains below, sequenced in a study of blood T cell repertoires in COVID-19. TCRdb's copy holds only in-frame clones and misses some; the assay was immunoSEQ multiplex PCR. The sample has 35,000 to 45,000 clones; approximately 91% are singletons. The sample comprised peripheral blood. The receptors were sampled from a man aged 65 to 85 with active COVID-19.

The rearrangement joins TRBV5-1 to TRBJ2-2; 9 bases align to TRBD1. Germline assignment: CDR1 SGHRS and CDR2 YFSETQ. The CDR3 contains 15 residues. V was pared by 3 bases and J by 5 bases, with 5 bases of the junction left unmatched. In DNA, the CDR3 is TGCGCCAGCAGCTCATGGACAGGGGATACCGGGGAGCTGTTTTTT. This codes for CASSSWTGDTGELFF. The entire variable domain, with the rest obtained from reference TRBV5-1 and TRBJ2-2, is as follows: KAGVTQTPRYLIKTRGQQVTLSCSPISGHRSVSWYQQTPGQGLQFLFEYFSETQRNKGNFPGRFSGRQFSNSRSEMNVSTLELGDSALYLCASSSWTGDTGELFFGEGSRLTVL.

This clone was counted at least ten times. V is TRBV9 and J is TRBJ2-2; no clear D gene. The CDR3 has 12 amino acids. Deletions cut 3 bases from V and 6 bases from J, with 6 bases between. CDR1 is SGDLS, CDR2 YYNGEE, per germline. CDR3 amino acids: CASSDYPGELFF. CDR3 coding DNA: TGTGCCAGCAGCGACTATCCCGGGGAGCTGTTTTTT.

The V call is TRBV18, the J call TRBJ2-5; no clear D gene. Between the trimmed V and J ends, which lost 3 bases and 2 bases, there was a span of 7 bases. The V gene's germline CDR1 is KGHSH and CDR2 LQKENI. This CDR3 comprises 13 residues. The CDR3 region is CASSPRLQETQYF. CDR3 DNA sequence: TGTGCCAGCTCACCCAGACTTCAAGAGACCCAGTACTTC.

The chain uses TRBV28 and TRBJ2-1; tentative D call: TRBD1 (6 bases). Per the germline V gene, CDR1 is MDHEN and CDR2 is SYDVKM. Trimming pared 8 bases from V and 4 bases from J, leaving 21 bases between. The CDR3 contains 16 residues. This CDR3 reads CASDDVARTAYNEQFF. The CDR3 DNA reads as TGTGCCAGCGATGACGTGGCGCGGACAGCTTACAATGAGCAGTTCTTC. The complete variable domain, with remaining parts taken from reference TRBV28 and TRBJ2-1, reads DVKVTQSSRYLVKRTGEKVFLECVQDMDHENMFWYRQDPGLGLRLIYFSYDVKMKEKGDIPEGYSVSREKKERFSLILESASTNQTSMYLCASDDVARTAYNEQFFGPGTRLTVL.

CDR3 sequence: CASMPLSTSGSFHEQFF. The CDR3, as DNA: TGCGCCAGCATGCCCCTTTCAACTAGCGGGAGTTTCCATGAGCAGTTCTTC. This sequence joins TRBV5-1 and TRBJ2-1, with 11 nucleotides matching TRBD2. The CDR3 sequence is 17 residues long. V gave up 6 bases and J gave up 8 bases; unmatched junction bases: 16. CDR1 and CDR2 (germline): SGHRS, YFSETQ.

This clone showed up just a few times. This chain connects TRBV5-1 to TRBJ2-7, with 9 positions matching TRBD2. CDR3 length: 16 residues. The germline V gene encodes CDR1 SGHRS and CDR2 YFSETQ. V gave up 4 bases and J gave up 4 bases; unmatched junction bases: 12. The chain's CDR3 is CASSRARRGRDYEQYF. In DNA form, the CDR3 reads TGCGCCAGCAGCCGCGCACGTCGCGGGAGGGATTACGAGCAGTACTTC.

This clone was seen a few times. The identical CDR3 is also encoded by other nucleotide sequences in the sample. The rearrangement uses TRBV10-3 and TRBJ2-7; D gene unclear. In germline, CDR1 is ENHRY, CDR2 SYGVKD. V was trimmed by 0 bases and J by 2 bases, leaving 5 bases between them. The length of the CDR3 is 13 residues. This CDR3 reads CAISESAAYEQYF. The CDR3 DNA is TGTGCCATCAGTGAGTCTGCAGCCTACGAGCAGTACTTC.

This chain joins TRBV7-9 and TRBJ2-5; 8 nucleotides line up with TRBD2. This CDR3 comprises 15 residues. V shed 5 bases, J shed 5 bases, and the junction held 10 bases outside the gene matches. Germline V gene data show CDR1 as SEHNR and CDR2 as FQNEAQ (reference sequence). CDR3 sequence: CASSPGGGRVETQYF. DNA of the CDR3: TGTGCCAGCAGCCCCGGGGGGGGGCGGGTGGAGACCCAGTACTTC.

The chain uses TRBV28 and TRBJ1-1; 8 positions match TRBD1. CDR3 length: 15 amino acids. The trim removed 5 bases at V and 1 base at J, leaving 6 bases unmatched. Germline loops: CDR1 MDHEN, CDR2 SYDVKM. Here the CDR3 reads CASSPGGAGNTEAFF. Here the CDR3 DNA reads TGTGCCAGCAGTCCAGGGGGCGCTGGGAACACTGAAGCTTTCTTT.

This chain links TRBV28 with TRBJ2-7, with D possibly being TRBD2 (7 bases). CDR3 length: 15 amino acids. Trimming cost V 7 bases and J 0 bases, with 16 bases left between them. Germline V gene sequence: CDR1 MDHEN, CDR2 SYDVKM. The CDR3 sequence is CASIGGALSSYEQYF. The CDR3, as DNA: TGTGCCAGCATAGGGGGGGCATTGAGCTCCTACGAGCAGTACTTC.

This clone was counted only a few times. The chain couples TRBV4-3 to TRBJ1-1; D not certain. Germline CDR1 LGHNA, CDR2 YSLEER. V was cut by 0 bases and J by 2 bases, with 10 bases left in between. CDR3 length: 15 residues. The CDR3 reads CASSQDAMINTEAFF. The CDR3 nucleotides read TGCGCCAGCAGCCAAGATGCGATGATTAACACTGAAGCTTTCTTT.

V is TRBV12-1 and J is TRBJ2-5; the DNA was not used to check the table's D call, TRBD2. TRBV12-1 is listed as a pseudogene. This CDR3 comprises 20 residues. CDR3 bases: TGTGCCAGCAGCTGGACTAGGGAAGGTATAGGGAAGTTTTTTAATGGGACCCAGTACTTC. Protein sequence: CASSWTREGIGKFFNGTQYF.

CDR3 loop: CASAVAGGPDEQFF. CDR3 in DNA: TGTGCCAGCGCGGTGGCGGGGGGGCCAGATGAGCAGTTCTTC. The genes are TRBV2 and TRBJ2-1, with TRBD2 matching over 9 bases. V lost 8 bases and J lost 8; bases outside the gene matches: 10. Germline-derived CDR1 and CDR2 are SNHLY and FYNNEI. The CDR3 sequence is 14 residues long.

The J gene is TRBJ2-1, the V gene TRBV6-2 or TRBV6-3; 12 nucleotides align to TRBD2. Trimming at V came to 5 bases and at J to 7 bases, leaving 9 bases not matched to a gene. Germline CDR1 reads MNHEY; CDR2 reads SVGEGT. CDR3 size: 16 residues. The CDR3 reads CASSTTTSGGTNEQFF. In nucleotides, the CDR3 is TGTGCCAGCAGTACGACCACTAGCGGGGGGACTAATGAGCAGTTCTTC.

V gene TRBV7-9 combines with J gene TRBJ2-1, with D hard to call. The V gene's germline CDR1 is SEHNR and CDR2 FQNEAQ (reference sequence). The CDR3 has 13 amino acids. Trimming cost V 8 bases and J 4 bases, with 12 bases left between them. CDR3 residues: CASSPPVYNEQFF. CDR3 nucleotide sequence: TGTGCCAGCTCCCCGCCAGTTTACAATGAGCAGTTCTTC.

The chain recombines TRBV7-8 with TRBJ2-1, with 9 bases matching TRBD2. The CDR3 is made up of 15 amino acids. V lost 5 bases, J lost 6 bases, and 8 bases stayed unmatched. Germline loops: CDR1 SGHVS, CDR2 FQNEAQ. This chain's CDR3 is CASSHTTSGSNEQFF. DNA for the CDR3: TGTGCCAGCAGCCATACGACTAGCGGCTCCAATGAGCAGTTCTTC. The entire variable domain, with the rest obtained from reference TRBV7-8 and TRBJ2-1, is as follows: GAGVSQSPRYKVAKRGQDVALRCDPISGHVSLFWYQQALGQGPEFLTYFQNEAQLDKSGLPSDRFFAERPEGSVSTLKIQRTQQEDSAVYLCASSHTTSGSNEQFFGPGTRLTVL.

This clone was counted a single time. The V call is TRBV20-1, the J call TRBJ2-1; possible D gene TRBD2, 5 bases. V shed 4 bases and J shed 13 bases, with 11 bases lying between them. The V gene's germline CDR1 is DFQATT and CDR2 SNEGSKA (reference sequence). There are 10 residues in the CDR3. For the CDR3, the DNA is TGCAGTGCTATCAGACGGGGACAGTTCTTC. As protein: CSAIRRGQFF.